The clone carrying this T cell receptor beta chain was seen a few times. Indicated time point: newly diagnosed GD, antithyroid drugs for less than 3 months. PBMCs provided the RNA from which the TCR library was made. This CDR3 contains 12 residues. The germline gives CDR1 SQVTM, CDR2 ANQGSEA. V was pared by 8 bases and J by 4 bases, with 12 bases between. In building TCR beta libraries, iRepertoire HTBI primers were used together with Arm-PCR of CDR3 regions. One entry per CDR3 protein, called by TCRdb with MiXCR from the multiplex PCR reads. Of about 420,000 distinct CDR3 sequences listed, around 17% were seen once; the top ten hold 23%. The entry originates in a study of regulatory T cells in long-lasting Graves disease. This same sample was also part of a study on T cells in Graves' hyperthyroidism and ophthalmopathy.

Material: peripheral blood mononuclear cells (PBMCs), obtained at new diagnosis, from a patient treated with antithyroid drugs. The TCR sequence derives from a woman between 18 and 30 years old with Graves disease. The V call is TRBV29-1, the J call TRBJ1-5; D may be TRBD1 (5 bases). The CDR3 DNA sequence: TGCAGCTTCAAGGGGCGGAATCAGCCCCAGCATTTT. Translated: CSFKGRNQPQHF.